This TCR beta chain is drawn from a study of blood T cell repertoires in COVID-19. Study in general: Samples of COVID-19 (acute and convalescent) were obtained from the United States, Italy and Spain. Sources were T cells, B-cell-depleted T cells, or PBMCs; the material itself was cDNA or gDNA.

As for this clone: One end of the junction fails to match germline, which may point to a read error.

How the authors handled the data: Reference gene primer amplification gave nucleated cell count estimates. Profiling relied on immunoSEQ multiplex PCR, and the TCRdb table lists in-frame clones only, not all of them. That table is the source of V, J and clone size, and D and trimming were worked out from the DNA. Of 250,000 to 350,000 clones listed, 70% to 90% were seen once; the top ten hold about 1%. Germline V gene sequence: CDR1 SGHNT, CDR2 YYREEE (reference sequence). This CDR3 is 16 amino acids long. The chain links TRBV5-4 to TRBJ2-1; the D gene is possibly TRBD2 (5 bases). Specimen: peripheral blood. This sequence originates from a human donor with COVID-19, enrolled during active disease. The donor label of this sample is uncertain. The CDR3 region has the DNA TGTGCCAGCAGCTTGAAAACGGGATCTTCCTACGATGAGCAGTTCTTC. It yields the protein CASSLKTGSSYDEQFF.